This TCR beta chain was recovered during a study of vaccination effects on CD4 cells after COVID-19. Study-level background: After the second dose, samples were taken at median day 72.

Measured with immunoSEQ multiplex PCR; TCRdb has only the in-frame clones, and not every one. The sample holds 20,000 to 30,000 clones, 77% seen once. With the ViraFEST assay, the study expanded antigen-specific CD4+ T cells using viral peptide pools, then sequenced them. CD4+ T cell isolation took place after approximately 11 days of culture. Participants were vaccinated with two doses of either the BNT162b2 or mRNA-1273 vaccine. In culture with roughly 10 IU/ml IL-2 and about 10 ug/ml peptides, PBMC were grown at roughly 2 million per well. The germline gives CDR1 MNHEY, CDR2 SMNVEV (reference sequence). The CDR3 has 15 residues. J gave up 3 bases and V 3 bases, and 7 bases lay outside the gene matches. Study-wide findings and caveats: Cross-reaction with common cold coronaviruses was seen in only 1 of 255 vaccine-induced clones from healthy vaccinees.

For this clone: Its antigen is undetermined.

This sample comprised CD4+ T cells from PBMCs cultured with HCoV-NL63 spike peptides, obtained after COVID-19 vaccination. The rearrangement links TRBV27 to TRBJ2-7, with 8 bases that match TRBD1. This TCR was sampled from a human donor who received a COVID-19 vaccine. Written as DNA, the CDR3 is TGTGCCAGCAGTTTCGGGACAGGCCCCTTCTACGAGCAGTACTTC. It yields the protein CASSFGTGPFYEQYF.